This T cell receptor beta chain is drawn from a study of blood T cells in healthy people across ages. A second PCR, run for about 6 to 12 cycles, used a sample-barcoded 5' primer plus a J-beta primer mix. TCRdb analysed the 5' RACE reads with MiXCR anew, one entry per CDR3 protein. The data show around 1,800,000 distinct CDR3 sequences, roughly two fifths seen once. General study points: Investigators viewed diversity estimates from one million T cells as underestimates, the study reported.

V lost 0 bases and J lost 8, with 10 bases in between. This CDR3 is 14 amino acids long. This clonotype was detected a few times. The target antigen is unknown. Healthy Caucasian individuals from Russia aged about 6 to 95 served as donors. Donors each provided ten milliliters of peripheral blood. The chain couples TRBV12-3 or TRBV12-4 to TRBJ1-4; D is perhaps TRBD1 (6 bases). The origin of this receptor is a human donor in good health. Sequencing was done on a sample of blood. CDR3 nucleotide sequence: TGTGCCAGCAGTTTAGCGCTCGGGGGCGAAAAACTGTTTTTT. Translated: CASSLALGGEKLFF.